The present T cell receptor (beta chain) was sequenced within a study of blood T cells in healthy people across ages. Study-wide results and limits: Across samples, TCR beta diversity tracked strongly with naive T cell percentage.

Combining a sample-barcoded 5' primer with a J-beta primer mix, a second PCR ran for roughly 7 to 11 cycles. Each TCR beta cDNA got a 12-nucleotide random molecular identifier. One entry per CDR3 protein results from TCRdb running MiXCR on the 5' RACE reads. Of about 1,600,000 distinct CDR3 sequences listed, 35% to 45% were seen once; the top ten hold under 8%. CDR3 length equals 13 residues. Germline V gene sequence: CDR1 LGHNT, CDR2 FRNRAP. V was cut by 8 bases and J by 9 bases, with 19 bases left in between. On this clonotype itself: Its antigen is not known.

The specimen sequenced was blood. The receptor comes from a woman aged 18-35 years in good health. The chain is built from TRBV12-5 and TRBJ2-5; tentatively, D is TRBD1 or TRBD2 (5 bases each). The CDR3 DNA reads as TGTGCTAGTTTGGGGGAATTCCCCAGGGCCCAGTACTTC. Its protein product is CASLGEFPRAQYF.